This TCR beta chain was identified in a study of CD8 T cells in ankylosing spondylitis. Molecular-barcoded quantitative 5'-RACE produced these TCR beta libraries. TCRdb fed the 5' RACE reads into MiXCR, producing one record per CDR3 protein. Of around 75,000 distinct CDR3 sequences listed, about 5% are singletons. Germline V gene data show CDR1 as SGHTA and CDR2 as FQGNSA. This CDR3 comprises 14 residues. The germline V and J ends were trimmed by 0 bases and 3 bases, with 7 bases remaining between them. Findings and caveats of the study: Clones tied to disease were said to be significantly enriched in matched ankylosing spondylitis synovial fluid. For ankylosing spondylitis blood, a TCR beta motif of 7 to 9 highly homologous variants appeared characteristic.

The sample holds many counts of this clonotype. Antigen specificity is unknown. The source material was blood, either unsorted or a sorted T cell fraction (not recorded which). The V gene is TRBV7-2, the J gene TRBJ2-3, with D hard to call. The TCR comes from a male donor with ankylosing spondylitis or in good health (not recorded which). DNA for the CDR3: TGTGCCAGCAGCTTAGCTTACCTAACAGATACGCAGTATTTT. It codes for CASSLAYLTDTQYF. Filled out from reference TRBV7-2 and TRBJ2-3, the complete variable domain reads GAGVSQSPSNKVTEKGKDVELRCDPISGHTALYWYRQSLGQGLEFLIYFQGNSAPDKSGLPSDRFSAERTGGSVSTLTIQRTQQEDSAVYLCASSLAYLTDTQYFGPGTRLTVL.